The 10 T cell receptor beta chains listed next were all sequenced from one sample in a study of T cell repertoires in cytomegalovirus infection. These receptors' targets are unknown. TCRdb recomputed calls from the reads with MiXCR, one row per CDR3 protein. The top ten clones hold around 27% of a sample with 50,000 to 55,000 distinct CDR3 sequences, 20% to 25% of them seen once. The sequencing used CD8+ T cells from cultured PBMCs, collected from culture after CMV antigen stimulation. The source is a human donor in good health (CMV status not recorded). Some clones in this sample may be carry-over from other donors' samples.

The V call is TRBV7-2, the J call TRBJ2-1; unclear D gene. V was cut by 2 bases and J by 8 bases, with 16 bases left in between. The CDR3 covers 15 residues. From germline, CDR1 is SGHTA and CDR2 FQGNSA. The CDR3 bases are TGTGCCAGCAGCTTAAACACCTCCCCAGACCATGAGCAGTTCTTC. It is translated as CASSLNTSPDHEQFF. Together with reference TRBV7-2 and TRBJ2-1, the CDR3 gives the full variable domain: GAGVSQSPSNKVTEKGKDVELRCDPISGHTALYWYRQSLGQGLEFLIYFQGNSAPDKSGLPSDRFSAERTGGSVSTLTIQRTQQEDSAVYLCASSLNTSPDHEQFFGPGTRLTVL.

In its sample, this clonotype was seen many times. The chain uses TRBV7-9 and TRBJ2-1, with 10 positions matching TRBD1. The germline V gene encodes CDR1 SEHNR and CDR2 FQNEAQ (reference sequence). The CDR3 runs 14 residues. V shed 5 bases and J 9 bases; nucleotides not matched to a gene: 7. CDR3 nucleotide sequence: TGTGCCAGCAGCCTCCCGGGACAGGGGATTGAGCAGTTCTTC. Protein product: CASSLPGQGIEQFF.

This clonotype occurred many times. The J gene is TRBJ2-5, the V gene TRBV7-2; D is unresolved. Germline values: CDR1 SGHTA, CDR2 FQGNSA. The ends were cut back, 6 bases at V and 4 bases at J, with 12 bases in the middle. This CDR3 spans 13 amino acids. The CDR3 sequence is CASRLNKGETQYF. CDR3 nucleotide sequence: TGTGCCAGCAGGCTTAATAAGGGAGAGACCCAGTACTTC.

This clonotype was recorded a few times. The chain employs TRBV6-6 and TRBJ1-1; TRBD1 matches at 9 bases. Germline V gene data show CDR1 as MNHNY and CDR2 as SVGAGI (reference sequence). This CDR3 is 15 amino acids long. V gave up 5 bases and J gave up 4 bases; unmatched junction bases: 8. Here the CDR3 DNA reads TGTGCCAGCAGTCAAACAGGGGGCCGGGGCACTGAAGCTTTCTTT. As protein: CASSQTGGRGTEAFF.

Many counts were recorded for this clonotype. CDR3 sequence (DNA): TGTGCCAGCAGTTTTTCCGACAGCTACGAGCAGTACTTC. This codes for CASSFSDSYEQYF. The chain couples TRBV6-6 to TRBJ2-7; perhaps TRBD1 as D (5 bases). CDR1 is MNHNY, CDR2 SVGAGI, per germline (reference sequence). Trimming shortened V by 4 bases and J by 3 bases, and 10 bases separated the two germline ends. The CDR3 spans 13 residues.

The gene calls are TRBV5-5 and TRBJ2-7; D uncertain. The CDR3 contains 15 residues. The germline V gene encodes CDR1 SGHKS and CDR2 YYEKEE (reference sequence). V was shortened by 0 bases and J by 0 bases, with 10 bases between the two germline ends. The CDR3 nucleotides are TGTGCCAGCAGCTTGGTGGGGTCCCACTCCTACGAGCAGTACTTC. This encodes CASSLVGSHSYEQYF.

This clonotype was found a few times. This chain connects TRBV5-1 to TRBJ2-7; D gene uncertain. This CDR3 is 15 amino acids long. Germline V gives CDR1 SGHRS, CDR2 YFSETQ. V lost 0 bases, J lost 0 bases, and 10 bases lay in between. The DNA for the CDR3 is TGCGCCAGCAGCTTGGGGTTCGCGGACTCCTACGAGCAGTACTTC. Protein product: CASSLGFADSYEQYF.

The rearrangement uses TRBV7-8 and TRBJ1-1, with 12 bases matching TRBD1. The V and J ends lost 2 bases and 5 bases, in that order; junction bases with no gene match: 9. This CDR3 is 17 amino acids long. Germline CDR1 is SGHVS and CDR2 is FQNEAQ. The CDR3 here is CASSLKGQGAVGTEAFF. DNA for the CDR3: TGTGCCAGCAGCTTAAAGGGACAGGGGGCAGTTGGGACTGAAGCTTTCTTT.

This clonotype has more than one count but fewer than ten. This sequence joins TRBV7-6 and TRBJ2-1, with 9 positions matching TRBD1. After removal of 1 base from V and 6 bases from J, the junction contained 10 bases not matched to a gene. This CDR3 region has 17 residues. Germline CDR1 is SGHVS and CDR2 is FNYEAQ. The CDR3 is CASSLGRDRAVVNEQFF. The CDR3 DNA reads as TGTGCCAGCAGCTTAGGTAGGGACAGGGCTGTGGTCAATGAGCAGTTCTTC.

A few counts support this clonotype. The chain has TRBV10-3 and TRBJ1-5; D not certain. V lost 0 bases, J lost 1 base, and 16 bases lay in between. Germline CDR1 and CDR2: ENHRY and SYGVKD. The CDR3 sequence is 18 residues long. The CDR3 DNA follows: TGTGCCATCAGTGAGTCGTTTTGGAGCCGCTGGAGCAATCAGCCCCAGCATTTT. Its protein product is CAISESFWSRWSNQPQHF.